Below are 17 T cell receptor beta chains sequenced from a single sample in a study of Ad26.COV2.S vaccination and SARS-CoV-2 variants. Treatment given: roughly 18 received Ad26.COV2.S at low or high dose, single or two shots; five or six received placebo; per-sample allocation not given. At day 63 after the first vaccine or placebo injection, samples were drawn. Method: immunoSEQ multiplex PCR; TCRdb's copy keeps in-frame clones and lacks some. Of about 680,000 clones listed, roughly 90% are singletons. Material: peripheral blood, obtained in a trial of Ad26.COV2.S vaccine versus placebo. The receptors shown here come from a person between 18 and 65 years old who received the Ad26.COV2.S COVID-19 vaccine or a placebo.

The chain has TRBV6-5 and TRBJ2-7; maybe TRBD1 (6 bases). Germline assignment: CDR1 MNHEY and CDR2 SVGAGI. V dropped 2 bases and J dropped 2 bases, with 13 bases sitting between them. The CDR3 runs 15 residues. CDR3 nucleotide sequence: TGTGCCAGCAGTTACACCCGGACAGCCACCTACGAGCAGTACTTC. Protein: CASSYTRTATYEQYF.

The DNA of the CDR3 is TGTGCCAGCAGCTTTACGACCTCTGGGGCCAACGTCCTGACTTTC. It encodes CASSFTTSGANVLTF. The rearrangement joins TRBV11-2 to TRBJ2-6; no clear D gene. Germline loops: CDR1 SGHAT, CDR2 FQNNGV. The CDR3 covers 15 residues. V shed 3 bases and J shed 0 bases, with 6 bases lying between them.

V is TRBV19 and J is TRBJ1-1; 7 nucleotides agree with TRBD1. Germline V gives CDR1 LNHDA, CDR2 SQIVND (reference sequence). J lost 5 bases, V lost 5 bases, and 8 bases had no gene match. The CDR3 runs 14 residues. CDR3 bases: TGTGCCAGTAGTGGCAACAGGGGAGAGACTGAAGCTTTCTTT. Translation: CASSGNRGETEAFF.

The chain carries TRBV19 and TRBJ2-6; no reliable D call. Germline-derived CDR1 and CDR2 are LNHDA and SQIVND (reference sequence). The CDR3 sequence is 16 residues long. The V gene lost 1 base and the J gene lost 1 base, with 8 bases spanning the gap. CDR3 DNA: TGTGCCAGTAGTATAGCCCAAGGGTCTGGGGCCAACGTCCTGACTTTC. Its protein is CASSIAQGSGANVLTF.

The rearrangement joins TRBV5-6 to TRBJ1-3; D gene unclear. Germline values: CDR1 SGHDT, CDR2 YYEEEE. With 1 base removed from V and 4 bases from J, the gap between germline ends came to 12 bases. This CDR3 is built from 15 residues. CDR3: CASSLLAAYGNTIYF. CDR3 nucleotides: TGTGCCAGCAGCTTGTTGGCTGCGTACGGAAACACCATATATTTT.

V is TRBV6-2 or TRBV6-3 and J is TRBJ2-2; 9 nucleotides align to TRBD1. The CDR3 contains 18 residues. Germline V lookup: CDR1 MNHEY, CDR2 SVGEGT. Trimming at V came to 6 bases and at J to 6 bases, leaving 17 bases not matched to a gene. CDR3: CASSPPAGTGFTPGELFF. CDR3 DNA: TGTGCCAGCAGCCCTCCGGCTGGGACAGGGTTCACCCCCGGGGAGCTGTTTTTT.

The V and J genes are TRBV1 and TRBJ2-7; the DNA was not used to check the table's D call, TRBD2. TRBV1 is marked as a pseudogene. The CDR3 contains 18 residues. CDR3 residues: CTSSQVRPSGVLRYEQYF. Written as DNA, the CDR3 is TGCACCAGCAGCCAAGTTCGACCTAGCGGGGTGTTAAGGTACGAGCAGTACTTC.

The genes are TRBV7-9 and TRBJ1-1; the D is unclear. In germline, CDR1 is SEHNR, CDR2 FQNEAQ (reference sequence). Trimming stripped 3 bases from V and 6 bases from J, with 14 bases between. The CDR3 consists of 14 residues. The DNA of the CDR3 is TGTGCCAGCAGCTTTATGGAGGCGGGCGCTGAAGCTTTCTTT. As protein: CASSFMEAGAEAFF.

Of note for this clone: Its ends do not fully match the called genes, so a read error is possible. This chain joins TRBV7-7 and TRBJ2-3; 14 bases fit TRBD2. The V gene's germline CDR1 is SSHAT and CDR2 FNYEAQ (reference sequence). This CDR3 has 16 residues. CDR3 coding DNA: TGTGCTAGCAGCTTTGGACTAGCGGGAGGCTCCGATACGCAGTATTTT. It is translated as CASSFGLAGGSDTQYF.

The chain combines TRBV12-5 with TRBJ2-3; 8 nucleotides agree with TRBD1. V trimming: 6 bases; J trimming: 8 bases; junction bases outside the gene matches: 16. The CDR3 contains 16 residues. The germline V gene has CDR1 LGHNT and CDR2 FRNRAP. CDR3 residues: CASGPHSDRGPGTQYF. DNA for the CDR3: TGTGCTAGTGGCCCCCACTCTGACAGGGGCCCCGGTACGCAGTATTTT.

The V and J genes are TRBV9 and TRBJ1-1; perhaps TRBD1 as D (5 bases). The ends were cut back, 0 bases at V and 1 base at J, with 13 bases in the middle. Germline-derived CDR1 and CDR2 are SGDLS and YYNGEE. The CDR3 consists of 16 residues. CDR3 bases: TGTGCCAGCAGCGTAGCCTTGGGACCGGGGAACACTGAAGCTTTCTTT. Its translation: CASSVALGPGNTEAFF.

The rearrangement links TRBV7-2 to TRBJ1-3; D is perhaps TRBD1 (5 bases). CDR1 and CDR2 from the germline V gene are SGHTA and FQGNSA. V lost 5 bases and J 4 bases, leaving 12 bases between the germline ends. There are 14 residues in the CDR3. For the CDR3, the DNA is TGTGCCAGCAGCGGAACAGGTCCCGGAAACACCATATATTTT. Translating it yields CASSGTGPGNTIYF. Filled out from reference TRBV7-2 and TRBJ1-3, the complete variable domain reads GAGVSQSPSNKVTEKGKDVELRCDPISGHTALYWYRQSLGQGLEFLIYFQGNSAPDKSGLPSDRFSAERTGGSVSTLTIQRTQQEDSAVYLCASSGTGPGNTIYFGEGSWLTVV.

The chain uses TRBV19 and TRBJ1-1; D not resolved. The CDR3 loop spans 14 amino acids. Germline-derived CDR1 and CDR2 are LNHDA and SQIVND (reference sequence). V shed 7 bases and J shed 0 bases, with 12 bases lying between them. This CDR3 reads CASTMGTMNTEAFF. The CDR3 DNA is TGTGCCAGTACTATGGGAACAATGAACACTGAAGCTTTCTTT.

V and J are TRBV9 and TRBJ1-1; the D gene is possibly TRBD1 (5 bases). The CDR3 has 17 residues. Germline values: CDR1 SGDLS, CDR2 YYNGEE. V shed 3 bases and J shed 5 bases, with 23 bases lying between them. The chain's CDR3 is CASSATGWWGTQTEAFF. The CDR3 coding sequence is TGTGCCAGCAGCGCAACAGGTTGGTGGGGGACCCAGACTGAAGCTTTCTTT.

The chain has TRBV2 and TRBJ1-5; D gene uncertain. This CDR3 contains 12 residues. Germline lookup yields CDR1 SNHLY and CDR2 FYNNEI. Trimming left V 4 bases short and J 6 bases short, with 7 bases between. Here the CDR3 reads CASSGLGQPQHF. The CDR3 nucleotides are TGTGCCAGCAGTGGATTAGGTCAGCCCCAGCATTTT.

Notes on this clone: Other DNA variants within this sample encode the same CDR3. J is TRBJ1-2 and V is TRBV7-2, with D tentatively TRBD1 (5 bases). The germline V gene encodes CDR1 SGHTA and CDR2 FQGNSA. V shed 4 bases and J shed 5 bases, with 11 bases lying between them. CDR3 length equals 13 residues. The CDR3 DNA reads as TGTGCCAGCAGCTCTGGACAAGGGTATGGCTACACCTTC. Translated, it gives CASSSGQGYGYTF. Full variable domain (remainder filled in from reference TRBV7-2 and TRBJ1-2): GAGVSQSPSNKVTEKGKDVELRCDPISGHTALYWYRQSLGQGLEFLIYFQGNSAPDKSGLPSDRFSAERTGGSVSTLTIQRTQQEDSAVYLCASSSGQGYGYTFGSGTRLTVV.

V gene TRBV18 combines with J gene TRBJ2-3; D not resolved. CDR1 is KGHSH, CDR2 LQKENI, per germline. With 3 bases removed from V and 5 bases from J, the gap between germline ends came to 6 bases. The CDR3 has 12 amino acids. Written as DNA, the CDR3 is TGTGCCAGCTCACCGATGCTAGATACGCAGTATTTT. It specifies CASSPMLDTQYF.